The rows below give T cell receptor beta chains drawn from one sample of a study of T cell changes during pregnancy in multiple sclerosis. Sequenced by immunoSEQ multiplex PCR; TCRdb stores in-frame clones only, minus some. Among 85,000 to 100,000 clones listed, around 92% were seen once. Sequencing was performed on peripheral blood, taken in the first trimester of pregnancy. These receptor sequences come from a female donor with multiple sclerosis, enrolled in a pregnancy study. CDR3s include the opening cysteine and the closing phenylalanine or tryptophan. D genes are given only for firm matches. Clone size, where shown, is once, few, many, or a class for clones that have expanded.

>NA|TRBV7-7|TRBJ2-7|TRBD1
CASSRTGSYEQYF
TGTGCTAGCAGCCGGACAGGGTCCTACGAGCAGTACTTC
>NA|TRBV5-4|TRBJ2-1|TRBD2
CASASGASYNEQFF
TGTGCCAGCGCGAGCGGGGCCTCCTACAATGAGCAGTTCTTC
>NA|TRBV6-1|TRBJ2-1|TRBD2
CASTRTSGSVNEQFF
TGTGCCAGCACCCGGACTAGCGGGAGCGTAAATGAGCAGTTCTTC
>once|TRBV28|TRBJ1-3|NA
CASSSLSLGLSGNTIYF
TGTGCCAGCAGCTCCCTTAGCTTAGGCCTCTCTGGAAACACCATATATTTT
>NA|TRBV29-1|TRBJ2-7|NA
CSVVAAVSYEQYF
TGCAGCGTTGTGGCGGCGGTCTCCTACGAGCAGTACTTC
>NA|TRBV30|TRBJ2-1|TRBD2
CAWTFGAGVDEQFF
TGTGCCTGGACCTTCGGGGCGGGAGTGGATGAGCAGTTCTTC
>NA|TRBV4-2|TRBJ1-1|NA
CASSQEGTGSLEAFF
TGTGCCAGCAGCCAAGAGGGTACAGGGTCTCTTGAAGCTTTCTTT
>NA|TRBV2|TRBJ2-5|TRBD2
CASSASILAGGVQETQYF
TGTGCCAGCAGTGCCTCAATACTAGCGGGAGGGGTACAAGAGACCCAGTACTTC
>NA|TRBV6-5|TRBJ2-7|NA
CASSPAGKDYEQYF
TGTGCCAGCAGCCCCGCAGGGAAGGACTACGAGCAGTACTTC
>NA|TRBV28|TRBJ2-4|NA
CASSLYNGVQYF
TGTGCCAGCAGTTTATATAACGGGGTTCAGTACTTC
>NA|TRBV14|TRBJ1-1|TRBD1
CASSQGQGAWLDTEAFF
TGTGCCAGCAGCCAGGGACAGGGGGCGTGGTTGGACACTGAAGCTTTCTTT
>NA|TRBV5-1|TRBJ2-7|NA
CASREGPGNEQYF
TGCGCCAGCAGAGAGGGCCCGGGAAACGAGCAGTACTTC
>NA|TRBV5-1|TRBJ2-1|TRBD2
CASSLDQRGYNEQFF
TGCGCCAGCAGCTTGGATCAGCGGGGCTACAATGAGCAGTTCTTC
>NA|TRBV28|TRBJ2-3|TRBD2
CASSPGTSGSAGTQYF
TGTGCCAGCAGTCCTGGGACTAGCGGGAGTGCGGGTACGCAGTATTTT
>once|TRBV7-2|TRBJ2-3|NA
CASTTRRGGRLTDTQYF
TGTGCCAGCACCACCCGGAGGGGCGGACGGCTCACAGATACGCAGTATTTT
>NA|TRBV2|TRBJ1-2|TRBD1
CASSIQGARNGYTF
TGTGCCAGCAGTATACAGGGGGCAAGGAATGGCTACACCTTC
>NA|TRBV10-2|TRBJ1-1|TRBD1
CASIQGQAPIPAFF
TGCGCCAGCATACAGGGACAGGCGCCCATACCTGCTTTCTTT
>NA|TRBV5-1|TRBJ2-5|NA
CASSATQGGQETQYF
TGCGCCAGCAGCGCCACACAGGGTGGCCAAGAGACCCAGTACTTC
>NA|TRBV27|TRBJ2-3|NA
CASSRQNTQYF
TGTGCCAGCAGTCGACAGAATACGCAGTATTTT
>NA|TRBV6-1|TRBJ1-4|NA
CASRRNEKLFF
TGTGCCAGCAGGAGAAATGAAAAACTGTTTTTT
>NA|TRBV28|TRBJ2-1|NA
CASSPLGGLYNEQFF
TGTGCCAGCAGCCCTTTAGGAGGCCTATACAATGAGCAGTTCTTC
>NA|TRBV27|TRBJ1-5|NA
CASSGGENQHF
TGTGCCAGCAGTGGAGGGGAGAACCAGCATTTT
>NA|TRBV27|TRBJ2-3|TRBD2
CASSNRLAGTDTQYF
TGTGCCAGCAGTAACCGACTAGCGGGCACAGATACGCAGTATTTT
>NA|TRBV4-1|TRBJ2-7|TRBD1
CASSQPDRRLNSYEQYF
TGCGCCAGCAGCCAACCGGACAGGAGGCTAAACTCCTACGAGCAGTACTTC
>NA|TRBV5-1|TRBJ2-1|TRBD2
CASSLEAGDYNEQFF
TGCGCCAGCAGCTTGGAAGCGGGAGATTACAATGAGCAGTTCTTC
>NA|TRBV7-9|TRBJ2-3|TRBD2
CASTPNEGGTDTQYF
TGTGCCAGCACCCCAAACGAGGGAGGGACAGATACGCAGTATTTT
>NA|TRBV6-1|TRBJ2-3|NA
CASSRVGFSDTQYF
TGTGCCAGCAGCAGGGTGGGCTTTTCAGATACGCAGTATTTT
>NA|TRBV2|TRBJ2-2|TRBD2
CASSTRSSGSNTGELFF
TGTGCCAGCAGCACCAGGTCTAGCGGGAGTAACACCGGGGAGCTGTTTTTT
>once|TRBV28|TRBJ1-1|NA
CASGGGMGEAFF
TGTGCCAGCGGGGGGGGAATGGGTGAAGCTTTCTTT
>NA|TRBV9|TRBJ2-3|TRBD2
CASSDLTSGSTDTQYF
TGTGCCAGCAGCGACCTAACTAGCGGGAGCACAGATACGCAGTATTTT
>NA|TRBV5-1|TRBJ2-7|TRBD1
CASSLLTGTYEQYF
TGCGCCAGCAGTCTGCTGACAGGGACATACGAGCAGTACTTC
>NA|TRBV14|TRBJ1-1|NA
CASSQVHFPGTEAFF
TGTGCCAGCAGCCAAGTTCACTTTCCGGGCACTGAAGCTTTCTTT
>NA|TRBV28|TRBJ2-1|NA
CASRLGTAYNEQFF
TGTGCCAGCAGGTTGGGGACTGCCTACAATGAGCAGTTCTTC
>NA|TRBV6-6|TRBJ2-1|NA
CASSRGASYNEQFF
TGTGCCAGCAGCCGGGGGGCCTCCTACAATGAGCAGTTCTTC
>NA|TRBV7-9|TRBJ2-7|TRBD1
CASSPPTGPLRNEQYF
TGTGCCAGCAGCCCGCCGACAGGGCCACTGAGAAACGAGCAGTACTTC
>NA|TRBV28|TRBJ2-5|NA
CASSLIGRETQYF
TGTGCCAGCAGTTTGATCGGTAGAGAGACCCAGTACTTC
>NA|TRBV9|TRBJ1-2|NA
CASTPGRVQPEDCTF
TGTGCCAGCACCCCAGGAAGGGTCCAACCCGAGGACTGCACCTTC
>once|TRBV7-9|TRBJ2-3|NA
CASSFRHGGTEDTQYF
TGTGCCAGCAGCTTTCGTCATGGAGGGACTGAAGATACGCAGTATTTT
>NA|TRBV7-2|TRBJ2-4|TRBD2
CASSPLAGKNIQYF
TGTGCCAGCAGCCCTCTAGCGGGGAAAAACATTCAGTACTTC
>NA|TRBV9|TRBJ2-3|NA
CASGGGGADTQYF
TGTGCCAGCGGAGGGGGCGGGGCAGATACGCAGTATTTT
>NA|TRBV5-6|TRBJ2-5|TRBD1
CASSLVNRGREETQYF
TGTGCCAGCAGCTTGGTGAACAGGGGGCGGGAGGAGACCCAGTACTTC
>NA|TRBV28|TRBJ1-5|NA
CASSGRDIQPQHF
TGTGCCAGCAGCGGCCGGGACATTCAGCCCCAGCATTTT
>NA|TRBV28|TRBJ2-3|NA
CASSLLGGTTDTQYF
TGTGCCAGCAGTTTATTGGGGGGAACTACAGATACGCAGTATTTT
>NA|TRBV19|TRBJ2-7|TRBD1
CASSMDPGQGPLEQYF
TGTGCCAGTAGTATGGATCCGGGACAGGGGCCTTTGGAGCAGTACTTC
>NA|TRBV10-3|TRBJ2-7|TRBD2
CATRGGGEQYF
TGTGCCACCAGAGGCGGGGGCGAGCAGTACTTC
>NA|TRBV28|TRBJ2-3|NA
CASRSSAADTQYF
TGTGCCAGCAGATCGTCAGCGGCAGATACGCAGTATTTT
>NA|TRBV2|TRBJ2-2|NA
CASSEQVFGTGELFF
TGTGCCAGCAGTGAACAAGTTTTCGGTACCGGGGAGCTGTTTTTT
>NA|TRBV9|TRBJ2-1|TRBD2
CASSLSGRAAEEQFF
TGTGCCAGCAGCCTTAGCGGGAGGGCCGCGGAGGAGCAGTTCTTC
>NA|TRBV10-3|TRBJ2-4|NA
CAISEGTVVTKNIQYF
TGTGCCATCAGTGAGGGAACAGTTGTAACCAAAAACATTCAGTACTTC